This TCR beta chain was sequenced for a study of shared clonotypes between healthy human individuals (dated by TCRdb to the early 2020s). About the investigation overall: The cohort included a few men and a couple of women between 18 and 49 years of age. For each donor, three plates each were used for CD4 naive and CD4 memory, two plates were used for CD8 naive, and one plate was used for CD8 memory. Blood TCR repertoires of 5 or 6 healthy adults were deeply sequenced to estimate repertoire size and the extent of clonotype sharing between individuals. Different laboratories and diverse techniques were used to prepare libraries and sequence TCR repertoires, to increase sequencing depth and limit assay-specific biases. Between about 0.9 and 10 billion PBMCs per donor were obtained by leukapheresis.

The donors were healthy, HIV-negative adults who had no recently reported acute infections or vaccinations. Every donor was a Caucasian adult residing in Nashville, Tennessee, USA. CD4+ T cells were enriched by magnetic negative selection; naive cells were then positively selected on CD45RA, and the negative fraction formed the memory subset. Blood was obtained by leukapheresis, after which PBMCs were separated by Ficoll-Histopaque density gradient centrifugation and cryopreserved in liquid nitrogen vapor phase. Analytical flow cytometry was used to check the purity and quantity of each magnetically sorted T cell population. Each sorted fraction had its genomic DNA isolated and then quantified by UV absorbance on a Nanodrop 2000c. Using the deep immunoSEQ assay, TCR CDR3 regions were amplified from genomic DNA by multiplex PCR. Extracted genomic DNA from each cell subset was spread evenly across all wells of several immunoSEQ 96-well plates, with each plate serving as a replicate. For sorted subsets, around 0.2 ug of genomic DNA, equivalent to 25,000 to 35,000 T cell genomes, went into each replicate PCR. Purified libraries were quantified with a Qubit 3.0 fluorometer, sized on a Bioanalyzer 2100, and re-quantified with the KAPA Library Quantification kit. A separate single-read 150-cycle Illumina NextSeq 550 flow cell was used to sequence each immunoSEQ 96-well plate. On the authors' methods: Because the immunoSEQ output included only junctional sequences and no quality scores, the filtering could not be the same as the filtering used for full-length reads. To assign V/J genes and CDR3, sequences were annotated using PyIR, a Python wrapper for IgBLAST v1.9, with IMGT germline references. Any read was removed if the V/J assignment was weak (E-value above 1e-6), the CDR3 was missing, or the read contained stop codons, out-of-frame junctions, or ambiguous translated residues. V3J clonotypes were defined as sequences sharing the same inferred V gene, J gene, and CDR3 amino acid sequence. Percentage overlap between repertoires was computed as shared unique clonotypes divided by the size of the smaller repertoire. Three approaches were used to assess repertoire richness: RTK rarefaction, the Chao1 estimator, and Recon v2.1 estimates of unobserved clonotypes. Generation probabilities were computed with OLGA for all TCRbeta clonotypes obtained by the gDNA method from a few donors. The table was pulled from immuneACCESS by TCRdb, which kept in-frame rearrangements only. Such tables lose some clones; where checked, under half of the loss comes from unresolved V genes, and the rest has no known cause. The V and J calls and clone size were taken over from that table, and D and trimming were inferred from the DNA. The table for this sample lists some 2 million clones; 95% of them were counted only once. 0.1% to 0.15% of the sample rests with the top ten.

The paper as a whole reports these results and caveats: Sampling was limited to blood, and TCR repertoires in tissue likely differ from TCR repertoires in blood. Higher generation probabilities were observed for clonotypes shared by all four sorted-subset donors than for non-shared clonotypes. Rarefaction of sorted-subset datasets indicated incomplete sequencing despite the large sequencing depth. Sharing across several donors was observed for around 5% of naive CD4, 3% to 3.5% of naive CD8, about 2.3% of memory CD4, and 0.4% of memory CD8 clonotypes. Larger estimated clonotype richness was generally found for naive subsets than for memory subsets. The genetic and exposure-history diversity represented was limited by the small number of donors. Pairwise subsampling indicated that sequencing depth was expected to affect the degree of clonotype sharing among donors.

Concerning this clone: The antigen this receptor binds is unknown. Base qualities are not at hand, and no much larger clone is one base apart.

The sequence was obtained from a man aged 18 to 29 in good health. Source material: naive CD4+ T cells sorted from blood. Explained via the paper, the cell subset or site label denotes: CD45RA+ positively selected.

The CDR3 region: CAWSYGRAGNTIYF. The DNA sequence is TGTGCCTGGAGTTACGGCAGGGCTGGAAACACCATATATTTT. The rearranged segments are TRBV30 and TRBJ1-3; the D gene is possibly TRBD1, with 5 bases matching. There are 14 amino acids in the CDR3, from cysteine to phenylalanine inclusive. Just CDR3 DNA is preserved here, 42 bases in frame from base 1. V gives up 2 bases and J gives up 2 bases, and the segment between their germline ends measures 10 bases. Looking up the germline V gene (reference sequence) yields CDR1 GTSNPN and CDR2 SVGIG.